The 9 T cell receptor beta chains reported below all come from one sample, sequenced in a study of radiation and T cells in renal cell carcinoma. Time point in this sample: blood 2 weeks post-SBRT. Treatment indicated: 15 Gy SBRT to primary tumor, nephrectomy 4 weeks later. TCRdb keeps only in-frame clones here, not all; method: immunoSEQ multiplex PCR. The sample has roughly 120,000 clones; 75% to 85% are singletons. The source material was blood, sampled from a patient whose treatment included radiotherapy and nephrectomy. These receptors all come from a woman aged 60 to 75 with renal cell carcinoma.

This clone was seen only once. The rearrangement joins TRBV5-6 to TRBJ1-1; D is undetermined. V gave up 4 bases and J gave up 1 base, with 8 bases separating them. The CDR3 extends over 13 amino acids. CDR1 and CDR2 (germline): SGHDT, YYEEEE. CDR3 coding DNA: TGTGCCAGCAGCGGCAGATCGAACACTGAAGCTTTCTTT. It encodes CASSGRSNTEAFF. The whole variable domain, filled in from reference TRBV5-6 and TRBJ1-1, reads DAGVTQSPTHLIKTRGQQVTLRCSPKSGHDTVSWYQQALGQGPQFIFQYYEEEERQRGNFPDRFSGHQFPNYSSELNVNALLLGDSALYLCASSGRSNTEAFFGQGTRLTVV.

The sample holds a few counts of this clone. The CDR3 protein is CASSVTGGAGNTIYF. The CDR3 coding sequence is TGTGCCAGCAGCGTGACAGGGGGTGCTGGAAACACCATATATTTT. The chain joins TRBV7-3 to TRBJ1-3; 9 nucleotides match TRBD1. V was pared by 5 bases and J by 2 bases, with 4 bases of the junction left unmatched. This CDR3 is 15 amino acids long. Germline values: CDR1 SGHTA, CDR2 FQGTGA.

The chain employs TRBV30 and TRBJ1-2, with a weak D call TRBD1 (5 bases). Trimming removed 2 bases from V and 4 bases from J, with 17 bases in between. Germline CDR1 and CDR2: GTSNPN and SVGIG (reference sequence). The CDR3 has 15 residues. The CDR3 spells CAWSTPRGVVYGYTF. CDR3 coding DNA: TGTGCCTGGAGTACCCCCCGGGGGGTCGTCTATGGCTACACCTTC.

This clone was counted only a few times. V and J are TRBV28 and TRBJ1-1; TRBD1 is a possible D gene (6 bases). Germline V gives CDR1 MDHEN, CDR2 SYDVKM. The CDR3 runs to 13 residues. With 7 bases removed from V and 4 bases from J, the gap between germline ends came to 13 bases. CDR3 sequence (DNA): TGTGCCAGCATCAGAACAGGGTTCACTGAAGCTTTCTTT. Translating it yields CASIRTGFTEAFF. The full variable domain, rest sourced from reference TRBV28 and TRBJ1-1, is DVKVTQSSRYLVKRTGEKVFLECVQDMDHENMFWYRQDPGLGLRLIYFSYDVKMKEKGDIPEGYSVSREKKERFSLILESASTNQTSMYLCASIRTGFTEAFFGQGTRLTVV.

The chain is built from TRBV5-6 and TRBJ2-7; D not certain. Germline CDR1 SGHDT, CDR2 YYEEEE. V lost 0 bases, J lost 2 bases, and 12 bases lay in between. The CDR3 is 15 residues long. The CDR3 reads CASSLVGVLAYEQYF. The CDR3 DNA follows: TGTGCCAGCAGCTTGGTTGGGGTCCTGGCCTACGAGCAGTACTTC.

The V call is TRBV5-4, the J call TRBJ2-1; either TRBD1 or TRBD2 may fit D (7 bases each). CDR3 size: 15 residues. The germline V and J ends were trimmed by 0 bases and 4 bases, with 11 bases remaining between them. In germline, CDR1 is SGHNT, CDR2 YYREEE (reference sequence). CDR3 sequence: CASSLDRGLYNEQFF. CDR3 sequence (DNA): TGTGCCAGCAGCTTGGACAGGGGACTATACAATGAGCAGTTCTTC.

This rearrangement joins TRBV9 to TRBJ2-3, with D possibly matching TRBD1 (5 bases). Germline CDR1 reads SGDLS; CDR2 reads YYNGEE. The CDR3 has 15 amino acids. Trimming removed 1 base from V and 2 bases from J, with 11 bases in between. The CDR3 loop is CASSVWGLPTDTQYF. DNA for the CDR3: TGTGCCAGCAGCGTATGGGGCCTCCCCACAGATACGCAGTATTTT.

The chain employs TRBV6-5 and TRBJ2-7, with a possible D match to TRBD1 (6 bases). Trimming removed 5 bases at V and 1 base at J, with 12 bases between. This CDR3 region has 14 residues. The germline V gene has CDR1 MNHEY and CDR2 SVGAGI. The CDR3 DNA reads TGTGCCAGCAGTCCAATTACAGGGTCCTACGAGCAGTACTTC. It yields the protein CASSPITGSYEQYF.

J is TRBJ1-1 and V is TRBV5-1; no reliable D call. With 5 bases removed from V and 1 base from J, the gap between germline ends came to 9 bases. Germline values: CDR1 SGHRS, CDR2 YFSETQ. CDR3 size: 13 residues. This CDR3 reads CASRGEGNTEAFF. The CDR3 DNA sequence: TGCGCCAGCAGGGGAGAGGGGAACACTGAAGCTTTCTTT.